This TCR beta chain originates from a study of blood T cell repertoires in COVID-19. The method was immunoSEQ multiplex PCR; TCRdb's version includes in-frame clones alone and lacks a portion of them. The table records tens of thousands of clones, about 90% of them present only once. Germline V gives CDR1 SGHRS, CDR2 YFSETQ. V dropped 7 bases and J dropped 2 bases, with 12 bases sitting between them. The length of the CDR3 is 13 residues. Material: peripheral blood. The source of this sequence is a man aged 50-59 years with COVID-19, enrolled during active disease. The rearrangement uses TRBV5-1 and TRBJ1-2; TRBD1 is a possible D gene (5 bases). The CDR3 DNA sequence: TGCGCCAGCTCCTCGGGGGGGAACTATGGCTACACCTTC. Amino acid sequence: CASSSGGNYGYTF.